What follows is one T cell receptor beta chain and its context. Its specificity is not known. Using immunoSEQ multiplex PCR, the repertoire was profiled, and TCRdb retains in-frame clones only, with some absent. The table lists some 300,000 clones, around four fifths of them singletons. These data belong to a study of cytotoxic CD8 clonotypes in ibrutinib-treated CLL. Study conclusions and caveats: Clonality climbed at ibrutinib response, then dropped toward baseline at progression.

After removal of 3 bases from V and 2 bases from J, the junction contained 5 bases not matched to a gene. The CDR3 covers 15 residues. From germline, CDR1 is LGHNA and CDR2 YSLEER. The clonotype was recovered from a human donor with chronic lymphocytic leukemia. This chain uses TRBV4-3 with TRBJ1-1; TRBD1 aligns across 8 bases. The sample in question was PBMCs, obtained before ibrutinib treatment. This chain's CDR3 is CASSQDRVPNTEAFF. CDR3 DNA sequence: TGCGCCAGCAGCCAGGACAGGGTTCCCAACACTGAAGCTTTCTTT.